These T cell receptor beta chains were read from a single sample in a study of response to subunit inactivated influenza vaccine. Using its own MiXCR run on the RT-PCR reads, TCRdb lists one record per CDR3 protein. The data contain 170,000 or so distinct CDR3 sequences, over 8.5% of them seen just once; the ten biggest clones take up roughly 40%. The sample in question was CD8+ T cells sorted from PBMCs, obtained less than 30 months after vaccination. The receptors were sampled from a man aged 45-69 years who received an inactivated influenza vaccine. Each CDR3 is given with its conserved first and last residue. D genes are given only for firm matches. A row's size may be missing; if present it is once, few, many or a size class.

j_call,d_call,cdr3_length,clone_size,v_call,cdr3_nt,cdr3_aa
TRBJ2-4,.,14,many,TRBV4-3,TGCGCCAGCAGCCAAGATCTGGGGGCGAACATTCAGTACTTC,CASSQDLGANIQYF
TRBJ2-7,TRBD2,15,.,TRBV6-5,TGTGCCAGCAGCTATAGCGGGGGGACCCGTAGCGAGCAGTACTTC,CASSYSGGTRSEQYF
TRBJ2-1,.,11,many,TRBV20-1,TGCAGTGCTAGAGATTTGGCTGAGCAGTTCTTC,CSARDLAEQFF
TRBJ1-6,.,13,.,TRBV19,TGTGCCAGTAGCGGGACCGGTAATTCACCCCTCCACTTT,CASSGTGNSPLHF
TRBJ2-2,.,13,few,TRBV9,TGTGCCAGCAGCCCAGACAACACCGGGGAGCTGTTTTTT,CASSPDNTGELFF
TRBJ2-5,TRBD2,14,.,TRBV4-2,TGTGCCAGCAGCCAGCCGGCGGGGGGGGAGACCCAGTACTTC,CASSQPAGGETQYF
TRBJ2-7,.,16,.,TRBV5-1,TGCGCCAGCAGCCCAAAACGGGGGACGGATGACTACGAGCAGTACTTC,CASSPKRGTDDYEQYF
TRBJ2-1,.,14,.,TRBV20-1,TGCAGTGCTAGGACACTGGACAGCCTTAATGAGCAGTTCTTC,CSARTLDSLNEQFF
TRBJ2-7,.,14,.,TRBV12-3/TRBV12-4,TGTGCCAGCAGTTTAGGGCCCCGCTCCTACGAGCAGTACTTC,CASSLGPRSYEQYF
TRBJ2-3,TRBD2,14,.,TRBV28,TGTGCCAGCAGTGAGCGGGGGGTAGACAATACGCAGTATTTT,CASSERGVDNTQYF
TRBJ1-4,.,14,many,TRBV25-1,TGTGCCAGCAGTGACCTGGACAGAAATGAAAAACTGTTTTTT,CASSDLDRNEKLFF
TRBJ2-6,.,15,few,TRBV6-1,TGTGCCAGCAGTGAAATCGGGGCTGGGGCCAACGTCCTGACTTTC,CASSEIGAGANVLTF
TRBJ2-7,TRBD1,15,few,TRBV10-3,TGTGCCATCAGAATACAGGGGGAAAGCTCCTACGAGCAGTACTTC,CAIRIQGESSYEQYF
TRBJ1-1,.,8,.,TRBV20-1,TGCAGTGCTAGGGAAGCTTTCTTT,CSAREAFF
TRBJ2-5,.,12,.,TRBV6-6,TGTGCCAGCAGTCCGGCTACTGGGTCTGGGTACTTC,CASSPATGSGYF
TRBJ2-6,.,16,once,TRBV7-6,TGTGCCAGCAGCGGGGGAGCTGCCCCTGGGGCCAACGTCCTGACTTTC,CASSGGAAPGANVLTF
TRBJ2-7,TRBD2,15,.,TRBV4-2,TGTGCCAGCAGCCAAGATTGGGAGGGAGGCTACGAGCAGTACTTC,CASSQDWEGGYEQYF
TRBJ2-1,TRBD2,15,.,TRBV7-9,TGTGCCAGCAGCCCGCGACTAGCGGGGGGATATGAGCAGTTCTTC,CASSPRLAGGYEQFF
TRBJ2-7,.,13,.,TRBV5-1,TGCGCCAGCAGCGGGGAGCCCTCCTACGAGCAGTACTTC,CASSGEPSYEQYF
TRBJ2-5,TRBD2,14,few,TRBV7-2,TGTGCCAGCAGCTTTTCGGGGGGGGTAGAGACCCAGTACTTC,CASSFSGGVETQYF
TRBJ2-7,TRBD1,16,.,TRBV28,TGTGCCAGCAGAGGCAGGGACAGTCACCGGAACTACGAGCAGTACTTC,CASRGRDSHRNYEQYF
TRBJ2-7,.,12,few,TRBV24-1,TGTGCCACCAGTGGGGCCGGCCGGGAGCAGTACTTC,CATSGAGREQYF